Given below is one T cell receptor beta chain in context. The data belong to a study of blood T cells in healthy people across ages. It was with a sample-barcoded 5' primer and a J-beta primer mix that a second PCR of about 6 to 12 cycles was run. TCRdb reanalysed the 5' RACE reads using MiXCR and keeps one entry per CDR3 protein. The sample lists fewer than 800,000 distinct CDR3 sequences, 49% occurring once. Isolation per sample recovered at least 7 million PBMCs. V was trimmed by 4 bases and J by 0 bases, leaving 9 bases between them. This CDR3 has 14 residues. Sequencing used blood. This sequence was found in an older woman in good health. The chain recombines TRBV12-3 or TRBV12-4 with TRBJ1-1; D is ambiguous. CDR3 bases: TGTGCCAGCAGTTCCTCCGATGTGAACACTGAAGCTTTCTTT. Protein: CASSSSDVNTEAFF.